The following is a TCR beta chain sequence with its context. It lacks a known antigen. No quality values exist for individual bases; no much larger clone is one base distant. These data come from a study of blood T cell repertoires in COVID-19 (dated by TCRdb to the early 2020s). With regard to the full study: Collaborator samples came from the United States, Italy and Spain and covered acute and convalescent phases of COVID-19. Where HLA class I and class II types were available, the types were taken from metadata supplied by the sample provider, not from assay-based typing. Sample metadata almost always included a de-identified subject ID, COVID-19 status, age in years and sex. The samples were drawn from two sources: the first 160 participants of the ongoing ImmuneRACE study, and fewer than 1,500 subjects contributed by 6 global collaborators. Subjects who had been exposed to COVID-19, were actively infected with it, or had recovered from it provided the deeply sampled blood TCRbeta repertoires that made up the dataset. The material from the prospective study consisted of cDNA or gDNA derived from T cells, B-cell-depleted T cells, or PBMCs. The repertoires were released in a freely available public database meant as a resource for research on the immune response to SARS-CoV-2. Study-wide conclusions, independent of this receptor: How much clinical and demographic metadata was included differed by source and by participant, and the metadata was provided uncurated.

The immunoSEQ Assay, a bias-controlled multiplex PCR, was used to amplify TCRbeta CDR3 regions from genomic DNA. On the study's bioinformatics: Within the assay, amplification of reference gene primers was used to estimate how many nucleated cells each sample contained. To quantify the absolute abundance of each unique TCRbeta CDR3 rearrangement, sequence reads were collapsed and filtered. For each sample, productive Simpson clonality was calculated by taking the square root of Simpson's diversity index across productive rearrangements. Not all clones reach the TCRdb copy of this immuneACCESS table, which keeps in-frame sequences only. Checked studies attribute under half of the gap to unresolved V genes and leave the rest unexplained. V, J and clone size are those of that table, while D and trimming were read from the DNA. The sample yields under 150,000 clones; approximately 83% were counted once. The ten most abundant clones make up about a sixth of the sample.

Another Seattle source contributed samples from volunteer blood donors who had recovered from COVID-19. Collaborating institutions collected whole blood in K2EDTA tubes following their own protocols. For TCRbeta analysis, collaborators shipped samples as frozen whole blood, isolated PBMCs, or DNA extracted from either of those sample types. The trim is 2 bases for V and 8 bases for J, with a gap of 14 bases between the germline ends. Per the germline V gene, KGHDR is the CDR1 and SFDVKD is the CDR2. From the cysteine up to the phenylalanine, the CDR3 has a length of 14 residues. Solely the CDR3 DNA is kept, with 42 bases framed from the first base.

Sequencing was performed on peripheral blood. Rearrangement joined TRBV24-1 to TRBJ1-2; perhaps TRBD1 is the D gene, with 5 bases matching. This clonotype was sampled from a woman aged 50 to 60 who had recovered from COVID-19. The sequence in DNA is TGTGCCACCAGTGATTCTTCGGGGGTAGAGGGCTACACCTTC. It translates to CATSDSSGVEGYTF.